These 22 T cell receptor beta chains originate from one sample sequenced in a study of blood T cell repertoires in COVID-19. The assay was immunoSEQ multiplex PCR, and TCRdb's table has in-frame clones only and misses some. This table holds roughly 230,000 clones, around 88% found once. The sample was peripheral blood. These TCRs come from a man in his forties or fifties with active or convalescent COVID-19.

The V call is TRBV6-5, the J call TRBJ1-1; TRBD1 matches 7 bases. Trimming removed 6 bases from V and 7 bases from J; junction bases left unmatched: 11. The CDR3 sequence is 14 residues long. Germline-derived CDR1 and CDR2 are MNHEY and SVGAGI. The CDR3 nucleotides are TGTGCCAGCAGCTTTCGAGACAGGGTTGGTGAAGCTTTCTTT. Protein sequence: CASSFRDRVGEAFF.

The chain employs TRBV28 and TRBJ1-1; 10 nucleotides align to TRBD1. CDR1 is MDHEN, CDR2 SYDVKM, per germline. The CDR3 sequence is 15 residues long. The J segment lost 5 bases and the V segment lost 3 bases, leaving 6 bases of the junction unmatched. This CDR3 is CASSLGDRGQTEAFF. In DNA form, the CDR3 reads TGTGCCAGCAGTTTGGGGGACAGGGGACAAACTGAAGCTTTCTTT.

V usage is TRBV24-1 and J usage is TRBJ1-1; no firm D call. The V and J ends lost 0 bases and 6 bases respectively, with 10 bases between them. CDR1 is KGHDR, CDR2 SFDVKD, per germline. The CDR3 contains 14 residues. The CDR3 protein is CATSDLGPGAEAFF. The CDR3 DNA sequence: TGTGCCACCAGTGATTTGGGTCCCGGGGCTGAAGCTTTCTTT.

The chain links TRBV19 to TRBJ2-6; the D gene is possibly TRBD1 (6 bases). CDR3 length: 16 residues. Germline-derived CDR1 and CDR2 are LNHDA and SQIVND (reference sequence). The V end was cut by 6 bases, the J end by 2 bases, with 14 bases between. The CDR3 loop is CASRKQGAAGANVLTF. CDR3 in DNA: TGTGCCAGTAGAAAACAGGGCGCCGCTGGGGCCAACGTCCTGACTTTC.

This rearrangement joins TRBV10-3 to TRBJ2-1; possible D gene TRBD2, 5 bases. Germline-derived CDR1 and CDR2 are ENHRY and SYGVKD. The V end lost 3 bases, the J end lost 0 bases, and 9 bases lay between the germline ends. The CDR3 totals 15 residues. The chain's CDR3 is CAISDLGGSYNEQFF. The CDR3, as DNA: TGTGCCATCAGTGACCTAGGAGGCTCCTACAATGAGCAGTTCTTC.

This sequence joins TRBV5-1 and TRBJ2-3, with 13 bases identical to TRBD2. CDR3 length equals 17 residues. J lost 3 bases, V lost 3 bases, and 7 bases had no gene match. Germline CDR1 and CDR2: SGHRS and YFSETQ. Here the CDR3 DNA reads TGCGCCAGCAGCTGGGGGACTAGCGGGAAGGTAACAGATACGCAGTATTTT. Amino acid sequence: CASSWGTSGKVTDTQYF.

As regards this clone: Other nucleotide sequences in the sample specify the same CDR3. This sequence joins TRBV7-9 and TRBJ2-5; D is perhaps TRBD2 (6 bases). CDR1 is SEHNR and CDR2 is FQNEAQ in the germline V gene (reference sequence). The CDR3 covers 13 residues. V was shortened by 3 bases and J by 4 bases, with 9 bases between the two germline ends. The CDR3 protein is CASSLGGGETQYF. The CDR3 DNA is TGTGCCAGCAGCTTGGGGGGAGGAGAGACCCAGTACTTC.

The chain joins TRBV7-9 to TRBJ1-2; perhaps TRBD1 as D (6 bases). CDR3 length equals 14 residues. CDR1 and CDR2 (germline): SEHNR, FQNEAQ (reference sequence). Between the trimmed V and J ends, which lost 5 bases and 4 bases, there was a span of 14 bases. CDR3 nucleotides: TGTGCCAGCAGCAGACGGGACACAATCTATGGCTACACCTTC. Its protein is CASSRRDTIYGYTF. Looking up the rest from reference TRBV7-9 and TRBJ1-2 gives the full variable domain: DTGVSQNPRHKITKRGQNVTFRCDPISEHNRLYWYRQTLGQGPEFLTYFQNEAQLEKSRLLSDRFSAERPKGSFSTLEIQRTEQGDSAMYLCASSRRDTIYGYTFGSGTRLTVV.

This clone was seen only a few times. The chain recombines TRBV2 with TRBJ1-2; TRBD1 matches at 7 bases. The CDR3 runs to 14 residues. CDR1 SNHLY and CDR2 FYNNEI come from the germline V gene. V was clipped by 6 bases and J by 0 bases; unmatched bases: 4. The CDR3 loop reads CASRTGTANYGYTF. The CDR3 DNA reads as TGTGCCAGCAGGACCGGGACAGCTAACTATGGCTACACCTTC.

The rearrangement joins TRBV3-1 (or the pseudogene TRBV3-2) to TRBJ1-1; no reliable D call. The CDR3 length is 14 residues. Between the trimmed V and J ends, which lost 6 bases and 4 bases, there was a span of 15 bases. The germline gives CDR1 LGHDT, CDR2 YNNKEL (reference sequence). CDR3 sequence (DNA): TGTGCCAGCAGAATACACGCAGAGGGCACTGAAGCTTTCTTT. It is translated as CASRIHAEGTEAFF.

The J gene is TRBJ2-2, the V gene TRBV2, with 8 bases matching TRBD2. The CDR3 extends over 18 amino acids. With V trimmed by 6 bases and J by 1 base, 13 bases remained unmatched. Looked up from germline, CDR1 is SNHLY and CDR2 is FYNNEI. CDR3 bases: TGTGCCAGCAGGGGAGCCGCCGGGAGCGGGGGGAACACCGGGGAGCTGTTTTTT. Amino acids: CASRGAAGSGGNTGELFF.

The gene calls are TRBV19 and TRBJ1-1, with D possibly being TRBD1 (6 bases). Germline CDR1 is LNHDA and CDR2 is SQIVND (reference sequence). Trimming took off 3 bases at V and 0 bases at J, with 14 bases between the two ends. The CDR3 has 16 residues. CDR3 coding DNA: TGTGCCAGTAGTATTGGGGCAGGGGAAATGAACACTGAAGCTTTCTTT. Translating gives CASSIGAGEMNTEAFF.

The chain links TRBV24-1 to TRBJ1-5, with D perhaps matching TRBD1 (6 bases). CDR3 size: 12 residues. Germline CDR1 and CDR2: KGHDR and SFDVKD. Deletions cut 3 bases from V and 9 bases from J, with 8 bases between. For the CDR3, the DNA is TGTGCCACCAGTGATGGGACAAGGCCCCAGCATTTT. Protein product: CATSDGTRPQHF.

This clone was counted once. This chain connects TRBV18 to TRBJ1-2; TRBD1 agrees at 8 bases. The V and J ends lost 3 bases and 2 bases, in that order; junction bases with no gene match: 5. The CDR3 spans 15 residues. CDR1 and CDR2 from the germline V gene are KGHSH and LQKENI. The CDR3 DNA reads TGTGCCAGCTCACCTGAGGCAGGGGGCAACTATGGCTACACCTTC. It specifies CASSPEAGGNYGYTF.

This clone was seen a single time. The gene calls are TRBV7-2 and TRBJ1-2, with 7 bases aligning to TRBD1. The trim removed 2 bases at V and 5 bases at J, leaving 11 bases unmatched. The CDR3 runs to 16 residues. Germline CDR1 reads SGHTA; CDR2 reads FQGNSA. This CDR3 reads CASSLLLGDSDYGYTF. The CDR3 nucleotides are TGTGCCAGCAGCTTACTGCTGGGGGACAGCGATTATGGCTACACCTTC.

The chain links TRBV11-2 to TRBJ1-3; TRBD1 might be the D (6 bases). V was shortened by 7 bases and J by 4 bases, with 14 bases between the two germline ends. The CDR3 totals 14 residues. Germline V gene data show CDR1 as SGHAT and CDR2 as FQNNGV. CDR3 sequence reads: CASTTGSQGNTIYF. The CDR3 DNA sequence: TGTGCCAGCACCACAGGGTCCCAAGGAAACACCATATATTTT.

The chain joins TRBV5-5 to TRBJ2-7; TRBD1 is a possible D gene (5 bases). V gave up 4 bases and J gave up 7 bases, with 12 bases separating them. The CDR3 is made up of 12 amino acids. Germline assignment: CDR1 SGHKS and CDR2 YYEKEE (reference sequence). As DNA, the CDR3 is TGTGCCAGCAGCAAGGGGATTGGAGAGCAGTACTTC. This codes for CASSKGIGEQYF.

The J gene is TRBJ1-2, the V gene TRBV18; TRBD1 might be the D (5 bases). V lost 3 bases and J 8 bases, leaving 13 bases between the germline ends. The CDR3 sequence is 13 residues long. The germline CDR1 and CDR2 sequences are KGHSH and LQKENI. CDR3 region: CASSPDTFGGYTF. The DNA of the CDR3 is TGTGCCAGCTCACCGGACACCTTTGGGGGCTACACCTTC.

The CDR3 loop reads CASSGGQGHEQFF. CDR3 nucleotides: TGTGCCAGCAGTGGAGGACAGGGCCATGAGCAGTTCTTC. V is TRBV25-1 and J is TRBJ2-1; TRBD1 aligns across 8 bases. Germline V gives CDR1 MGHDK, CDR2 SYGVNS. The CDR3 totals 13 residues. V lost 4 bases to trimming and J lost 8 bases; unmatched junction nucleotides: 4.

The rearrangement links TRBV19 to TRBJ1-5; D unresolved. Germline V CDR1 and CDR2: LNHDA, SQIVND (reference sequence). This CDR3 is built from 15 residues. V lost 7 bases to trimming and J lost 0 bases, with 13 bases between them. In nucleotides, the CDR3 is TGTGCCAGTAACGTTGCGTTATATAGCAATCAGCCCCAGCATTTT. This codes for CASNVALYSNQPQHF.

V usage is TRBV24-1 and J usage is TRBJ2-7; possible D gene TRBD1, 6 bases. The ends were cut back, 4 bases at V and 3 bases at J, with 9 bases in the middle. The CDR3 has 13 residues. Germline V CDR1 and CDR2: KGHDR, SFDVKD. In nucleotides, the CDR3 is TGTGCCACCAGTGAGACAGGCTTCTACGAGCAGTACTTC. Translation gives CATSETGFYEQYF.

This chain links TRBV2 with TRBJ2-2, with 9 bases identical to TRBD2. The trim removed 4 bases at V and 3 bases at J, leaving 6 bases unmatched. The CDR3 totals 16 residues. CDR1 is SNHLY and CDR2 is FYNNEI in the germline V gene. The CDR3 is CASSGLVAGDTGELFF. CDR3 nucleotide sequence: TGTGCCAGCAGTGGGTTAGTAGCGGGAGACACCGGGGAGCTGTTTTTT.